A single sample gave rise to the 10 T cell receptor beta chains below, sequenced in a study of blood T cell repertoires in COVID-19. The table came from immunoSEQ multiplex PCR; TCRdb's copy has only in-frame clones and leaves some out. The sample has 350,000 to 400,000 clones; roughly nine tenths are singletons. The sample consisted of PBMCs or T cells enriched from blood (not recorded which). These receptors were obtained from a woman in her 30s who had recovered from COVID-19.

The CDR3 reads CASSYGGDTEAFF. The CDR3 DNA reads TGTGCCAGCAGCTACGGGGGGGACACTGAAGCTTTCTTT. V usage is TRBV13 and J usage is TRBJ1-1; D is perhaps TRBD1 (5 bases). Looked up from germline, CDR1 is PRHDT and CDR2 is FYEKMQ (reference sequence). Deletions cut 4 bases from V and 3 bases from J, with 9 bases between. The CDR3 extends over 13 amino acids.

The chain uses TRBV4-2 and TRBJ1-2; TRBD1 matches at 7 bases. V was clipped by 0 bases and J by 3 bases; unmatched bases: 4. The germline V gene encodes CDR1 LGHNA and CDR2 YNFKEQ. The length of the CDR3 is 15 residues. The CDR3 region has the DNA TGTGCCAGCAGCCAAGACCGGGACAGCGACTATGGCTACACCTTC. It encodes CASSQDRDSDYGYTF.

The chain recombines TRBV30 with TRBJ1-3; the D is unclear. Trimming took 2 bases from V and 0 from J, leaving 8 bases between them. Germline values: CDR1 GTSNPN, CDR2 SVGIG (reference sequence). The CDR3 contains 14 residues. CDR3 nucleotides: TGTGCCTGGAGTCAGGACTTCTCTGGAAACACCATATATTTT. Its translation is CAWSQDFSGNTIYF.

The chain is built from TRBV4-3 and TRBJ1-1, with TRBD1 matching 7 bases. Germline values: CDR1 LGHNA, CDR2 YSLEER. Losses at the gene ends were 4 bases for V and 5 bases for J; bases not matched to a gene: 4. The CDR3 runs to 13 residues. CDR3 coding DNA: TGCGCCAGCAGCCGAACAGGGGTTACTGAAGCTTTCTTT. Translated: CASSRTGVTEAFF.

In its sample, this clone was seen once. The chain is built from TRBV30 and TRBJ1-5; possible D gene TRBD1, 5 bases. Germline lookup yields CDR1 GTSNPN and CDR2 SVGIG (reference sequence). Trimming stripped 0 bases from V and 0 bases from J, with 12 bases between. CDR3 length equals 16 residues. The DNA of the CDR3 is TGTGCCTGGAGTGTTAAGGGGCAACTTAGCAATCAGCCCCAGCATTTT. This sequence encodes CAWSVKGQLSNQPQHF.

This CDR3 reads CASSVGQGIETQYF. DNA of the CDR3: TGTGCCAGCAGCGTGGGACAGGGGATAGAGACCCAGTACTTC. The J gene is TRBJ2-5, the V gene TRBV9, with 10 positions matching TRBD1. With 2 bases clipped from V and 4 bases from J, the junction kept 2 bases outside the gene matches. CDR1 is SGDLS, CDR2 YYNGEE, per germline. This CDR3 has 14 amino acids.

J is TRBJ1-1 and V is TRBV19; 8 bases line up with TRBD1. V was pared by 5 bases and J by 0 bases, with 5 bases of the junction left unmatched. CDR1 and CDR2 (germline): LNHDA, SQIVND (reference sequence). The CDR3 covers 15 residues. CDR3 sequence (DNA): TGTGCCAGTAGTCCCAGGACAGGGATGAACACTGAAGCTTTCTTT. Amino acid sequence: CASSPRTGMNTEAFF.

The rearrangement links TRBV6-5 to TRBJ1-5; D unresolved. CDR1 MNHEY and CDR2 SVGAGI come from the germline V gene. V was trimmed by 7 bases and J by 2 bases, leaving 12 bases between them. CDR3 length: 14 amino acids. CDR3 coding DNA: TGTGCCAGCATGTCGGGTAAGGGCAATCAGCCCCAGCATTTT. Translated, it gives CASMSGKGNQPQHF.

This clone was counted a few times. The gene calls are TRBV5-1 and TRBJ2-3; D is unclear. Germline CDR1 is SGHRS and CDR2 is YFSETQ. The CDR3 runs 13 residues. V was clipped by 3 bases and J by 6 bases, with 11 bases between them. CDR3 residues: CASSSRQVDTQYF. The CDR3 DNA follows: TGCGCCAGCAGCTCAAGACAAGTGGATACGCAGTATTTT.

This chain connects TRBV2 to TRBJ1-5; 7 positions match TRBD1. Germline V gene data show CDR1 as SNHLY and CDR2 as FYNNEI. CDR3 size: 12 residues. The ends lost 6 bases at V and 11 bases at J; junction bases unmatched: 7. For the CDR3, the DNA is TGTGCCAGCAGAGACAGGGTCCAGTCCCAGCATTTT. Translated: CASRDRVQSQHF.